This T cell receptor (beta chain) is drawn from a study of blood T cell repertoires in COVID-19. Study-level information: Whether acute or convalescent, the COVID-19 samples came from the United States, Italy and Spain. PBMCs, B-cell-depleted T cells, or T cells provided the cDNA or gDNA that made up the material.

The CDR3 is made up of 14 amino acids. Between the trimmed V and J ends, which lost 6 bases and 1 base, there was a span of 13 bases. The V gene's germline CDR1 is MNHEY and CDR2 SMNVEV (reference sequence). Before being deemed recovered, Cohort 3 donors had two negative PCRs, clearance, or symptom resolution. Per the authors' pipeline: Reference gene primer amplification yielded estimated nucleated cell counts. Clones were sequenced by immunoSEQ multiplex PCR, and TCRdb holds only the in-frame ones, with some missing. V, J and clone size were drawn from that table, and D and trimming were deduced from the DNA. The sample includes 220,000 or so clones, approximately 85% of them seen just once.

The sample taken for sequencing was PBMCs or T cells enriched from blood (not recorded which). The origin of this receptor is a woman aged 50 to 60 who had recovered from COVID-19. This chain links TRBV27 with TRBJ2-7; D is perhaps TRBD1 (6 bases). The CDR3 is CASSRTVESYEQYF. The CDR3 nucleotides read TGTGCCAGCAGCAGGACAGTAGAGTCCTACGAGCAGTACTTC.